These 7 T cell receptor beta chains came from one sample sequenced in a study of CD8 T cells in ankylosing spondylitis. Study-wide results and caveats: One TCR beta motif, made up of several highly homologous variants, appeared characteristic of ankylosing spondylitis blood.

No antigens are known for them. TCRdb reanalysed the 5' RACE reads using MiXCR and keeps one entry per CDR3 protein. The sample holds 700,000 to 1,000,000 distinct CDR3 sequences; around 11% are singletons and the top ten take less than 0.65%. Sequenced input: blood, either unsorted or a sorted T cell fraction (not recorded which). The receptors originated from a male donor with ankylosing spondylitis.

This clonotype showed up many times. The chain recombines TRBV5-1 with TRBJ1-2; D unresolved. Per germline, CDR1 SGHRS and CDR2 YFSETQ. The CDR3 has 14 amino acids. V shed 4 bases and J shed 0 bases, with 10 bases lying between them. The CDR3 region is CASSATATNYGYTF. CDR3 sequence (DNA): TGCGCCAGCAGCGCGACGGCCACTAACTATGGCTACACCTTC.

A few counts support this clonotype. The chain joins TRBV28 to TRBJ2-7; D remains unclear. V lost 5 bases and J lost 7, with 15 bases in between. This CDR3 is 13 amino acids long. Germline loops: CDR1 MDHEN, CDR2 SYDVKM. CDR3 sequence: CASSLDTPREQYF. Here the CDR3 DNA reads TGTGCCAGCAGTCTCGACACACCTAGGGAGCAGTACTTC.

This clonotype was counted at least ten times. The CDR3 DNA reads TGTGCCAGCAGTTACAGGGGGCTGAACACTGAAGCTTTCTTT. Translated: CASSYRGLNTEAFF. The chain joins TRBV6-2 or TRBV6-3 to TRBJ1-1; 7 bases agree with TRBD1. With 2 bases clipped from V and 0 bases from J, the junction kept 0 bases outside the gene matches. Germline CDR1 and CDR2: MNHEY and SVGEGT. The CDR3 spans 14 residues.

The V and J genes are TRBV4-1 and TRBJ1-2, with a weak D call TRBD1 (5 bases). Germline values: CDR1 MGHRA, CDR2 YSYEKL. V was cut by 3 bases and J by 6 bases, with 14 bases left in between. This CDR3 contains 14 residues. CDR3 coding DNA: TGCGCCAGCAGCCACCGGGAAGGGGACGATGGCTACACCTTC. Translation: CASSHREGDDGYTF.

This clonotype has only a few counts. This rearrangement joins TRBV12-3 or TRBV12-4 to TRBJ1-1; D is unresolved. V was shortened by 1 base and J by 6 bases, with 12 bases between the two germline ends. This CDR3 region has 14 residues. This CDR3 is CASSLVNSGSEAFF. The DNA for the CDR3 is TGTGCCAGCAGTTTAGTTAATAGTGGCTCTGAAGCTTTCTTT.

This rearrangement joins TRBV7-2 to TRBJ1-3; D unclear. Trimming removed 5 bases at V and 5 bases at J, with 16 bases between. Per germline, CDR1 SGHTA and CDR2 FQGNSA. The CDR3 is 15 amino acids. In DNA, the CDR3 is TGTGCCAGCAGCAAAAGACTGGTAGAGAGAAACACCATATATTTT. Residues: CASSKRLVERNTIYF.

The gene calls are TRBV6-2 or TRBV6-3 and TRBJ1-6, with D perhaps TRBD1 (5 bases). This CDR3 is 16 amino acids long. The V gene's germline CDR1 is MNHEY and CDR2 SVGEGT. V shed 5 bases and J shed 0 bases, with 11 bases lying between them. The CDR3 loop reads CASSRDRSSYNSPLHF. The CDR3 DNA follows: TGTGCCAGCAGTCGGGACCGGAGCTCCTATAATTCACCCCTCCACTTT.